The 19 T cell receptor beta chains below all came from one sample that was sequenced in a study of shared clonotypes between healthy human individuals. TCRdb's table, derived via immunoSEQ multiplex PCR, lists solely in-frame clones and lacks some. The profile covers approximately 1,500,000 clones, with around 98% appearing a single time and about 0.45% taken by the ten largest. Sample: naive CD4+ T cells sorted from blood. Described subset: CD45RA+ positively selected. These receptors originate from a man aged 25-40 years in good health.

Concerning this clone: At the DNA level, this CDR3 is encoded by other sequences in the same sample as well. The DNA for the CDR3 is TGCGCCAGCAGCTCCGGACTAGCGGGAGGGTCAGATACGCAGTATTTT. It specifies CASSSGLAGGSDTQYF. The V gene is TRBV5-1, the J gene TRBJ2-3; the match to TRBD2 covers 15 bases. Germline trimming cut 3 bases from V and 4 bases from J; bases unmatched to any gene: 3. Germline loops: CDR1 SGHRS, CDR2 YFSETQ. The CDR3 consists of 16 residues.

This chain connects TRBV5-6 to TRBJ2-2; no reliable D call. V shed 4 bases and J shed 8 bases, with 9 bases lying between them. The CDR3 spans 12 residues. CDR1 SGHDT and CDR2 YYEEEE come from the germline V gene. The CDR3: CASSPVGGELFF. In DNA form, the CDR3 reads TGTGCCAGCAGCCCAGTGGGTGGGGAGCTGTTTTTT.

The CDR3 protein is CASSQRHRVYGANVLTF. The DNA for the CDR3 is TGCGCCAGCAGCCAAAGACACAGGGTGTATGGGGCCAACGTCCTGACTTTC. The chain joins TRBV4-3 to TRBJ2-6; the D gene is possibly TRBD1 (6 bases). This CDR3 is 17 amino acids long. V dropped 2 bases and J dropped 3 bases, with 14 bases sitting between them. Looked up from germline, CDR1 is LGHNA and CDR2 is YSLEER.

The chain uses TRBV25-1 and TRBJ1-4; a weak D match, TRBD1 (5 bases). The CDR3 spans 15 residues. CDR1 and CDR2 from the germline V gene are MGHDK and SYGVNS. Trimming took off 1 base at V and 6 bases at J, with 12 bases between the two ends. CDR3 in amino acids: CASSEFRGTDEKLFF. In DNA, the CDR3 is TGTGCCAGCAGTGAATTCCGAGGGACGGATGAAAAACTGTTTTTT.

This clone was counted a single time. The V call is TRBV12-2, the J call TRBJ2-5; the D segment call TRBD1 is taken from the table without a DNA check. TRBV12-2 is flagged as a pseudogene. The CDR3 contains 14 residues. The CDR3 nucleotides read TGTGCAAGTCGCCCGGACAGGGGGCAAGAGACCCAGTACTTC. It is translated as CASRPDRGQETQYF.

The rearrangement joins TRBV15 to TRBJ1-2; D is undetermined. Trimming took 3 bases from V and 4 from J, leaving 9 bases between them. Germline CDR1 and CDR2: LNHNV and YYDKDF (reference sequence). CDR3 length equals 13 residues. The CDR3 is CATSRDLVYGYTF. DNA of the CDR3: TGTGCCACCAGCAGGGACTTGGTCTATGGCTACACCTTC.

The chain uses TRBV10-3 and TRBJ1-5; no definite D call. The germline gives CDR1 ENHRY, CDR2 SYGVKD. The CDR3 spans 15 residues. Trimming cost V 0 bases and J 6 bases, with 12 bases left between them. The DNA for the CDR3 is TGTGCCATCAGTGAGTCATCGGGAGGCGGTCAGCCCCAGCATTTT. Amino acid sequence: CAISESSGGGQPQHF.

The rearrangement joins TRBV5-1 to TRBJ2-3; TRBD2 might be the D (6 bases). The germline gives CDR1 SGHRS, CDR2 YFSETQ. CDR3 length: 14 amino acids. With 7 bases removed from V and 2 bases from J, the gap between germline ends came to 14 bases. The CDR3 reads CASERELNTDTQYF. Written as DNA, the CDR3 is TGCGCCAGCGAACGGGAGCTGAACACAGATACGCAGTATTTT.

Here the CDR3 reads CASSIRVGETQYF. DNA for the CDR3: TGTGCCAGTAGTATTAGAGTTGGAGAGACCCAGTACTTC. This sequence joins TRBV19 and TRBJ2-5; the D is unclear. The germline V gene has CDR1 LNHDA and CDR2 SQIVND (reference sequence). The CDR3 has 13 residues. V was shortened by 3 bases and J by 4 bases, with 9 bases between the two germline ends. Complete variable domain (other parts from reference TRBV19 and TRBJ2-5): DGGITQSPKYLFRKEGQNVTLSCEQNLNHDAMYWYRQDPGQGLRLIYYSQIVNDFQKGDIAEGYSVSREKKESFPLTVTSAQKNPTAFYLCASSIRVGETQYFGPGTRLLVL.

The genes are TRBV7-3 and TRBJ2-1; 9 bases are a match to TRBD2. Germline loops: CDR1 SGHTA, CDR2 FQGTGA. The CDR3 contains 15 residues. The V and J ends lost 5 bases and 4 bases, in that order; junction bases with no gene match: 6. The CDR3 sequence is CASSTTSGLYNEQFF. The CDR3 nucleotides are TGTGCCAGCAGCACTACTAGCGGGTTATACAATGAGCAGTTCTTC.

The chain links TRBV27 to TRBJ2-7; D is uncertain. The CDR3 is made up of 11 amino acids. From germline, CDR1 is MNHEY and CDR2 SMNVEV (reference sequence). Trimming took 8 bases from V and 3 from J, leaving 8 bases between them. CDR3 amino acids: CASGPDYEQYF. CDR3 nucleotide sequence: TGTGCCAGCGGGCCTGACTACGAGCAGTACTTC.

The V gene is TRBV19, the J gene TRBJ1-2, with D possibly matching TRBD1 (5 bases). Trimming stripped 5 bases from V and 7 bases from J, with 17 bases between. This CDR3 comprises 14 residues. CDR1 and CDR2 from the germline V gene are LNHDA and SQIVND (reference sequence). The chain's CDR3 is CASSPASGSPGYTF. The CDR3 DNA follows: TGTGCCAGTAGTCCGGCGTCAGGGTCGCCTGGCTACACCTTC.

The rearrangement joins TRBV7-9 to TRBJ2-1; no clear D gene. Between the trimmed V and J ends, which lost 7 bases and 4 bases, there was a span of 17 bases. Germline V gene sequence: CDR1 SEHNR, CDR2 FQNEAQ (reference sequence). CDR3 length: 15 residues. CDR3 sequence reads: CASTVDRVGYNEQFF. The DNA for the CDR3 is TGTGCCAGCACCGTGGACCGGGTGGGGTACAATGAGCAGTTCTTC. Drawing the rest from reference TRBV7-9 and TRBJ2-1, the complete variable domain is DTGVSQNPRHKITKRGQNVTFRCDPISEHNRLYWYRQTLGQGPEFLTYFQNEAQLEKSRLLSDRFSAERPKGSFSTLEIQRTEQGDSAMYLCASTVDRVGYNEQFFGPGTRLTVL.

This clone was seen a single time. The chain carries TRBV25-1 and TRBJ1-2; 7 nucleotides agree with TRBD1. The germline V gene has CDR1 MGHDK and CDR2 SYGVNS. The ends lost 7 bases at V and 5 bases at J; junction bases unmatched: 4. This CDR3 is built from 12 residues. Here the CDR3 reads CASTGTAYGYTF. The CDR3 DNA is TGTGCCAGCACCGGGACAGCATATGGCTACACCTTC.

The rearrangement links TRBV7-9 to TRBJ2-7, with 10 nucleotides matching TRBD2. From germline, CDR1 is SEHNR and CDR2 FQNEAQ (reference sequence). After removal of 1 base from V and 2 bases from J, the junction contained 2 bases not matched to a gene. CDR3 size: 15 residues. In DNA, the CDR3 is TGTGCCAGCAGCTTAGGGGGACTAGCGACCTACGAGCAGTACTTC. As protein: CASSLGGLATYEQYF.

This clone occurred a few times. The CDR3 DNA is TGCGCCAGCAGTGAATTGTTCACCGGGGAGCTGTTTTTT. Protein: CASSELFTGELFF. The chain combines TRBV10-1 with TRBJ2-2; D call uncertain. The germline V gene encodes CDR1 WNHNN and CDR2 SYGVQD (reference sequence). The CDR3 runs 13 residues. The germline V and J ends were trimmed by 3 bases and 4 bases, with 6 bases remaining between them.

The chain has TRBV7-9 and TRBJ2-7; 7 bases fit TRBD1. Germline loops: CDR1 SEHNR, CDR2 FQNEAQ (reference sequence). The V gene end was trimmed by 1 base and the J gene end by 2 bases; junction bases not matched to a gene: 5. The CDR3 extends over 15 amino acids. In DNA, the CDR3 is TGTGCCAGCAGCTTAGATTCAGGGGGTACCTACGAGCAGTACTTC. Amino acids: CASSLDSGGTYEQYF.

The rearrangement joins TRBV13 to TRBJ2-7, with D maybe TRBD1 (5 bases). Trimming stripped 5 bases from V and 6 bases from J, with 20 bases between. The CDR3 sequence is 15 residues long. The germline gives CDR1 PRHDT, CDR2 FYEKMQ (reference sequence). DNA for the CDR3: TGTGCCAGCAGCATACGTTTTAACACAAGGGGCGAGCAGTACTTC. It translates to CASSIRFNTRGEQYF.

The gene calls are TRBV10-2 and TRBJ1-2, with 11 bases lining up with TRBD1. CDR1 and CDR2 (germline): WSHSY, SAAADI. V gave up 1 base and J gave up 12 bases; unmatched junction bases: 1. The CDR3 length is 12 residues. The CDR3 nucleotides read TGCGCCAGCAGTGAGTTGGACAGGGGGCACACCTTC. Encoded protein: CASSELDRGHTF.